This TCR beta chain was sequenced in a study of cytomegalovirus exposure and HLA in healthy donors. Trimming removed 5 bases at V and 1 base at J, with 20 bases between. This CDR3 is 17 amino acids long. Looked up from germline, CDR1 is SNHLY and CDR2 is FYNNEI. Repertoires were generated with immunoSEQ multiplex PCR, while TCRdb's copy carries only in-frame clones and drops some. The sample includes tens of thousands of clones, about 90% seen only once; the top ten take 3% to 4%. The clonotype comes from a woman between 18 and 29 years old in good health and CMV-seropositive. Sequences were obtained from PBMCs. The V call is TRBV2, the J call TRBJ1-1; tentative D call: TRBD1 (6 bases). CDR3 region: CASSRAAGQFTNTEAFF. In nucleotides, the CDR3 is TGTGCCAGCAGTAGAGCGGCCGGACAGTTTACGAACACTGAAGCTTTCTTT. The full variable domain, its missing parts supplied by reference TRBV2 and TRBJ1-1, is EPEVTQTPSHQVTQMGQEVILRCVPISNHLYFYWYRQILGQKVEFLVSFYNNEISEKSEIFDDQFSVERPDGSNFTLKIRSTKLEDSAMYFCASSRAAGQFTNTEAFFGQGTRLTVV.